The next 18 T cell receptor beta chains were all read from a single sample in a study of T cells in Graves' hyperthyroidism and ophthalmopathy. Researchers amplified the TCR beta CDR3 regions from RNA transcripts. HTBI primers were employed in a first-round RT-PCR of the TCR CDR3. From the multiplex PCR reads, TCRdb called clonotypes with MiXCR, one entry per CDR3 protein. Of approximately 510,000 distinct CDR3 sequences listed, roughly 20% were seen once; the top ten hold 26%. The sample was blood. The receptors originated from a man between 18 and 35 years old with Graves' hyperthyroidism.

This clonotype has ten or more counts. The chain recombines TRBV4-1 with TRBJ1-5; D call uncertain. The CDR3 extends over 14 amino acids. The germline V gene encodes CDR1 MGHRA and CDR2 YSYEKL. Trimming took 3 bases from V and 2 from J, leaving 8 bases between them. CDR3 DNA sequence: TGCGCCAGCAGCCAGAGCATAGGCAATCAGCCCCAGCATTTT. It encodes CASSQSIGNQPQHF.

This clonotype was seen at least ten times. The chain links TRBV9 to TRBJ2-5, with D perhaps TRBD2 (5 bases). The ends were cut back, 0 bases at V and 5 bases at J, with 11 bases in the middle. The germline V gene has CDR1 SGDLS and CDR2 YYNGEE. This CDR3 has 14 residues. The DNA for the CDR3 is TGTGCCAGCAGCGTAGGTAGCGTACAGGAGACCCAGTACTTC. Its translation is CASSVGSVQETQYF. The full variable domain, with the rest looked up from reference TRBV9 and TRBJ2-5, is DSGVTQTPKHLITATGQRVTLRCSPRSGDLSVYWYQQSLDQGLQFLIQYYNGEERAKGNILERFSAQQFPDLHSELNLSSLELGDSALYFCASSVGSVQETQYFGPGTRLLVL.

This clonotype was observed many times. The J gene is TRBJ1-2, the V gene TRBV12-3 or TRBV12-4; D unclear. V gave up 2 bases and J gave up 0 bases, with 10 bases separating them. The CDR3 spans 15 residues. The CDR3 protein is CASSLTIKANYGYTF. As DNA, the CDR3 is TGTGCCAGCAGTTTAACGATTAAGGCTAACTATGGCTACACCTTC.

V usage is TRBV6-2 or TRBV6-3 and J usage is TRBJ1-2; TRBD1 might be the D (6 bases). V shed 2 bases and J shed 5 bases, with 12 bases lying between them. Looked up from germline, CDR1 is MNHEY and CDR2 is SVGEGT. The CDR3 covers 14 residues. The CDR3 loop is CASSYAQGWYGYTF. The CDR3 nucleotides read TGTGCCAGCAGTTACGCGCAGGGGTGGTATGGCTACACCTTC.

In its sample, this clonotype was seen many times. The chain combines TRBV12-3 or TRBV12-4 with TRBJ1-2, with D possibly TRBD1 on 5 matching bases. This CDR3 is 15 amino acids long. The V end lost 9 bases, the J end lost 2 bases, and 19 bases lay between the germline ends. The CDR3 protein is CASTPFAGTNYGYTF. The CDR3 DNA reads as TGTGCCAGTACTCCTTTTGCAGGGACCAACTATGGCTACACCTTC.

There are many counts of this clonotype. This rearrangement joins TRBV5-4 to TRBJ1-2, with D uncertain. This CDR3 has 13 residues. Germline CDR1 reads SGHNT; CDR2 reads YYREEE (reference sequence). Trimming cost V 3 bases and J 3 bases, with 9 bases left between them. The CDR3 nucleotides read TGTGCCAGCAGCTCATCCACATACTATGGCTACACCTTC. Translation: CASSSSTYYGYTF. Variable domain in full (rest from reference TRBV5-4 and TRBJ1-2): ETGVTQSPTHLIKTRGQQVTLRCSSQSGHNTVSWYQQALGQGPQFIFQYYREEENGRGNFPPRFSGLQFPNYSSELNVNALELDDSALYLCASSSSTYYGYTFGSGTRLTVV.

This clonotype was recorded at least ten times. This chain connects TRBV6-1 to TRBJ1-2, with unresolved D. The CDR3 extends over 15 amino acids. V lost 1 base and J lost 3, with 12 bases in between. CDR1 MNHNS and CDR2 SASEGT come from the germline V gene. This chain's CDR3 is CASSEGSQRHYGYTF. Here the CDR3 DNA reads TGTGCCAGCAGTGAAGGTAGTCAACGGCACTATGGCTACACCTTC.

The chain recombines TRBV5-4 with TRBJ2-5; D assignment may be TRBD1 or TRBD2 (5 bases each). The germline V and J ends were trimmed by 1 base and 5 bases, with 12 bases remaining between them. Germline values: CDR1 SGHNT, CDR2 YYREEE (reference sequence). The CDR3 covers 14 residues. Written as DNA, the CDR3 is TGTGCCAGCAGCTTGTCGACCAGGGAGGAGACCCAGTACTTC. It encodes CASSLSTREETQYF.

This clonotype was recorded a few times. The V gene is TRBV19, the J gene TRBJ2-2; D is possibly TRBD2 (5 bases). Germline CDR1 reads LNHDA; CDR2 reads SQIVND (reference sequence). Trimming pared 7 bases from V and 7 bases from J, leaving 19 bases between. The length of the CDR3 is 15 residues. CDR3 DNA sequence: TGTGCCAGTACTCCAAGAGCGGCCTCCGTCGGGGAGCTGTTTTTT. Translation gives CASTPRAASVGELFF.

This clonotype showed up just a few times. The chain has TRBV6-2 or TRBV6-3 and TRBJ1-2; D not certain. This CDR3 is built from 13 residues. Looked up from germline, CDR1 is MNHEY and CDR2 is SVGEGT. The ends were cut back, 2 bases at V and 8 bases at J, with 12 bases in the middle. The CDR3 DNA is TGTGCCAGCAGTTACCTCCAATCGCTGGGCTACACCTTC. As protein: CASSYLQSLGYTF.

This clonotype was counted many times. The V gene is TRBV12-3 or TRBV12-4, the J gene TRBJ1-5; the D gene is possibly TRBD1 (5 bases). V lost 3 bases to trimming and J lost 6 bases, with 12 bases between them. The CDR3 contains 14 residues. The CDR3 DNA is TGTGCCAGCAGTTTGAAGCAGGGTGGTCAGCCCCAGCATTTT. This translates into CASSLKQGGQPQHF.

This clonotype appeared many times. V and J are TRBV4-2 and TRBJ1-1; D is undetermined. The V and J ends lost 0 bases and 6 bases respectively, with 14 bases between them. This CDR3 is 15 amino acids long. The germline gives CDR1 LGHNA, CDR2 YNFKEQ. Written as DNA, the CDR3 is TGTGCCAGCAGCCAAGATAGAACGGAGCAGCCTGAAGCTTTCTTT. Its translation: CASSQDRTEQPEAFF.

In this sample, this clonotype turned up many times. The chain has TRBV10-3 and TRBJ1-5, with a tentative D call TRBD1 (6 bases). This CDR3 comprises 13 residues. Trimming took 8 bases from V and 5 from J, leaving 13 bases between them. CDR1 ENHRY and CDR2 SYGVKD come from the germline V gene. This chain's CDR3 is CAIGKGGDQPQHF. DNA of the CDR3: TGTGCCATCGGTAAGGGGGGGGATCAGCCCCAGCATTTT.

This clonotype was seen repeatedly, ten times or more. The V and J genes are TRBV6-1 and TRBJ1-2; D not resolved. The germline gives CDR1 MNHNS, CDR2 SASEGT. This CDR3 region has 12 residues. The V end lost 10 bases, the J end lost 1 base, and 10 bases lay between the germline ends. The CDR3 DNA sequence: TGTGCCACTCACCGGATTAACTATGGCTACACCTTC. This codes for CATHRINYGYTF.

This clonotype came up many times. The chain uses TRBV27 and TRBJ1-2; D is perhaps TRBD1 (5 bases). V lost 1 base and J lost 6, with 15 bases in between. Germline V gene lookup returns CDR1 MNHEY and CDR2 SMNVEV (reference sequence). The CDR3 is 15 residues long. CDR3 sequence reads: CASSLFGGGTDGYTF. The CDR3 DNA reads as TGTGCCAGCAGTTTATTTGGTGGGGGTACGGATGGCTACACCTTC.

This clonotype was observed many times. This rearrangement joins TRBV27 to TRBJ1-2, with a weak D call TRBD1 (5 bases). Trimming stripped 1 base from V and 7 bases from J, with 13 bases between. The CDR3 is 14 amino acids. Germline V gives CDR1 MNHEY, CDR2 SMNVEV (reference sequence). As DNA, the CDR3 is TGTGCCAGCAGTTTATTTGGCAGGGACGGTGGCTACACCTTC. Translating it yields CASSLFGRDGGYTF.

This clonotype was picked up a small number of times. The CDR3 DNA is TGTGCCAGCAGTAAACAACTTCGGGACTCTTCCACCTACGAGCAGTACTTC. Translation: CASSKQLRDSSTYEQYF. The chain combines TRBV6-1 with TRBJ2-7; possible D gene TRBD2, 6 bases. CDR3 length: 17 residues. Germline V CDR1 and CDR2: MNHNS, SASEGT. Trimming removed 5 bases at V and 2 bases at J, with 22 bases between.

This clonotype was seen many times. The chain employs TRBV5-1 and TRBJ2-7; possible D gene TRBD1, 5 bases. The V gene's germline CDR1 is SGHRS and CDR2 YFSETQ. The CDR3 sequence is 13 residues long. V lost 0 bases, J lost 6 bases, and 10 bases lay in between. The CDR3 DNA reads TGCGCCAGCAGCTTGGGACAGTTCTCCGAGCAGTACTTC. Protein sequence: CASSLGQFSEQYF.